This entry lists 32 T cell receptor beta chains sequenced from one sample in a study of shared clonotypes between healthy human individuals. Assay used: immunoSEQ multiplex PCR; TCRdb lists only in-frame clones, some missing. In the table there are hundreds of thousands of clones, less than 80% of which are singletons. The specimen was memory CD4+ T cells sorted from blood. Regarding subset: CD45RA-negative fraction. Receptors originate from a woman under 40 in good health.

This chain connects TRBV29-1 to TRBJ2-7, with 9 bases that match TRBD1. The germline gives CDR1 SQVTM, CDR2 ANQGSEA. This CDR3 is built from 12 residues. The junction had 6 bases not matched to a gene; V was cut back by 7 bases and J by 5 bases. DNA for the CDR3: TGCAGCGGGGGGACAGGGAACGACGAGCAGTACTTC. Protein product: CSGGTGNDEQYF.

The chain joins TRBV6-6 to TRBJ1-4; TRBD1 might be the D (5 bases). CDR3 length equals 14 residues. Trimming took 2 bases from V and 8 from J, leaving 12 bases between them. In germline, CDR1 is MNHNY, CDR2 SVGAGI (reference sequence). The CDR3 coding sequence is TGTGCCAGCAGTTACCGGGACCGTAGGGAAAAACTGTTTTTT. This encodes CASSYRDRREKLFF.

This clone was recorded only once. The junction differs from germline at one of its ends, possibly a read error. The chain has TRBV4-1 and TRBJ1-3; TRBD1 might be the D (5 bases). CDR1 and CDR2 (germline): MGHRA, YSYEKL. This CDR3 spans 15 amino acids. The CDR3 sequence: CASGHPGASGNTIYF. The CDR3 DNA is TGCGCCAGCGGCCACCCCGGGGCCTCTGGAAACACCATATATTTT.

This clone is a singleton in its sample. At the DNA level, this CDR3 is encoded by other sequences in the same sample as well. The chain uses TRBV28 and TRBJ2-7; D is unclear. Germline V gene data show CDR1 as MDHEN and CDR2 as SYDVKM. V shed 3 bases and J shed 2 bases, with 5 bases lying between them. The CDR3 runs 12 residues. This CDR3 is CASSFAPYEQYF. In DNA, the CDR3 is TGTGCCAGCAGTTTCGCTCCCTACGAGCAGTACTTC.

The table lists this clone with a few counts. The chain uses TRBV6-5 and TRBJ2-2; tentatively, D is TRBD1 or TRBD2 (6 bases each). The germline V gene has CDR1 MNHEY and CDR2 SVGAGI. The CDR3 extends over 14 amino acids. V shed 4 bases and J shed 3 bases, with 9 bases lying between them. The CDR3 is CASSFRGHTGELFF. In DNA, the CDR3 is TGTGCCAGCAGTTTTCGGGGGCACACCGGGGAGCTGTTTTTT.

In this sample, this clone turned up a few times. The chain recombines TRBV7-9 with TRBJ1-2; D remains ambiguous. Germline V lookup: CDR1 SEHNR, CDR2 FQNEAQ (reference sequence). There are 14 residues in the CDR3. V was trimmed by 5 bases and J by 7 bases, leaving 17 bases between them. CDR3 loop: CASSAQGRISGYTF. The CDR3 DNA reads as TGTGCCAGCAGCGCGCAAGGACGGATTAGTGGCTACACCTTC.

The CDR3 nucleotides read TGTGCCAGCTCACCATTCGGGCTCCGGGGCAATCAGCCCCAGCATTTT. As protein: CASSPFGLRGNQPQHF. The V gene is TRBV18, the J gene TRBJ1-5; D gene unclear. V lost 2 bases and J lost 2, with 13 bases in between. The CDR3 spans 16 residues. Germline CDR1 KGHSH, CDR2 LQKENI.

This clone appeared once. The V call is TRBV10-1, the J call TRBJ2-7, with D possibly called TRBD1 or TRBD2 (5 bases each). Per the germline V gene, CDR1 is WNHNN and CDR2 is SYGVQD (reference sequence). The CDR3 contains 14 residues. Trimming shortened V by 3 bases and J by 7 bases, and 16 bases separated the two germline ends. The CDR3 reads CASSESGLLREQYF. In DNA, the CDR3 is TGCGCCAGCAGTGAATCGGGGCTACTACGGGAGCAGTACTTC.

Written as DNA, the CDR3 is TGCAGCGTTGTCCTTGTCGTCACAGGTCGGGCAGATACGCAGTATTTT. This gives the protein CSVVLVVTGRADTQYF. The rearrangement links TRBV29-1 to TRBJ2-3; a possible D gene is TRBD1 (5 bases). The CDR3 is made up of 16 amino acids. V lost 4 bases and J 4 bases, leaving 21 bases between the germline ends. CDR1 and CDR2 (germline): SQVTM, ANQGSEA.

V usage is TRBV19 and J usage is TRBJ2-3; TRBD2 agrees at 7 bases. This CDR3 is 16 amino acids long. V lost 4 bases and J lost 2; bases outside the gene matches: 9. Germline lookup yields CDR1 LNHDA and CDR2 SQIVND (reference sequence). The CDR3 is CASSRSGRENTDTQYF. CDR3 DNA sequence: TGTGCCAGTAGTAGGAGTGGGCGGGAGAACACAGATACGCAGTATTTT.

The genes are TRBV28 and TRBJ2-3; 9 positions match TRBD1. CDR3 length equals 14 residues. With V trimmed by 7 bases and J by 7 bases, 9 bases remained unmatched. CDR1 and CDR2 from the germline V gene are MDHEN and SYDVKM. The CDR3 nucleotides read TGTGCCAGCACAGGGACAGGGAAAATCCATACGCAGTATTTT. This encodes CASTGTGKIHTQYF.

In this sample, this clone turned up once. CDR3 region: CASSTIWTGGEKLFF. DNA for the CDR3: TGCGCCAGCAGTACGATTTGGACAGGGGGAGAAAAACTGTTTTTT. This sequence joins TRBV4-1 and TRBJ1-4, with 10 bases that match TRBD1. The CDR3 consists of 15 residues. V was clipped by 6 bases and J by 8 bases; unmatched bases: 9. Looked up from germline, CDR1 is MGHRA and CDR2 is YSYEKL.

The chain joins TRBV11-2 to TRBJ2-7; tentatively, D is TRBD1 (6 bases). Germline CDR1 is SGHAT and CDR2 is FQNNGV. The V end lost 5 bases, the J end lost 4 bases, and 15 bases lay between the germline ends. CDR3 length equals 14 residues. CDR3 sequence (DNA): TGTGCCAGCAGCCCCGGGACAACTACTTACGAGCAGTACTTC. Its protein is CASSPGTTTYEQYF.

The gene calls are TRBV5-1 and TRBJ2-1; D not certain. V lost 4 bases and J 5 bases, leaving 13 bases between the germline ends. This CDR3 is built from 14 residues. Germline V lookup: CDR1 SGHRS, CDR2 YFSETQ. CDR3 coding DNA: TGCGCCAGCAGCACCCAGAGTAGGAACAATGAGCAGTTCTTC. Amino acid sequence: CASSTQSRNNEQFF. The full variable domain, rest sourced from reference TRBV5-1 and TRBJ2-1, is KAGVTQTPRYLIKTRGQQVTLSCSPISGHRSVSWYQQTPGQGLQFLFEYFSETQRNKGNFPGRFSGRQFSNSRSEMNVSTLELGDSALYLCASSTQSRNNEQFFGPGTRLTVL.

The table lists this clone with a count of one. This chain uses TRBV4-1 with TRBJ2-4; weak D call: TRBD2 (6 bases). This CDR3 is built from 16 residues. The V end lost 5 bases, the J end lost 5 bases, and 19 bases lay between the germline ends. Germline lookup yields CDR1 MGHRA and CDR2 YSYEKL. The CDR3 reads CASSFGRGWGENIQYF. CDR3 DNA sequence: TGCGCCAGCAGCTTCGGGAGAGGGTGGGGGGAAAACATTCAGTACTTC.

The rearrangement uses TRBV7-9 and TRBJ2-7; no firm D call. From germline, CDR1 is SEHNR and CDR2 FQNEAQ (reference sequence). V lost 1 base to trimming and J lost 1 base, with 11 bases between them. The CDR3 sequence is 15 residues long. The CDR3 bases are TGTGCCAGCAGCTTAGGCTCCAGTCAGTCCTACGAGCAGTACTTC. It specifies CASSLGSSQSYEQYF.

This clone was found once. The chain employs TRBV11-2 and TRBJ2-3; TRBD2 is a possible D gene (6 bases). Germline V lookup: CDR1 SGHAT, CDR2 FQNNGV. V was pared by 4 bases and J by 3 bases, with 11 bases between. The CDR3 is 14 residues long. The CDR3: CASSWVAGTDTQYF. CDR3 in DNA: TGTGCCAGCAGCTGGGTCGCGGGGACAGATACGCAGTATTTT. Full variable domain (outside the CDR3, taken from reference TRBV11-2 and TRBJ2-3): EAGVAQSPRYKIIEKRQSVAFWCNPISGHATLYWYQQILGQGPKLLIQFQNNGVVDDSQLPKDRFSAERLKGVDSTLKIQPAKLEDSAVYLCASSWVAGTDTQYFGPGTRLTVL.

The CDR3 reads CASSARLAGSGEQFF. In nucleotides, the CDR3 is TGTGCCAGCAGTGCCCGACTAGCGGGATCCGGGGAGCAGTTCTTC. The rearrangement joins TRBV25-1 to TRBJ2-1; 11 bases are shared with TRBD2. The V segment lost 4 bases and the J segment 10 bases; nucleotides outside the gene matches: 9. The germline V gene encodes CDR1 MGHDK and CDR2 SYGVNS. The CDR3 length is 15 residues.

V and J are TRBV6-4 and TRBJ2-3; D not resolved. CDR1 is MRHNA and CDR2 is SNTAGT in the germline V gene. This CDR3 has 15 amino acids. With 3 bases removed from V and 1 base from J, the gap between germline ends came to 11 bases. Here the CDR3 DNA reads TGTGCCAGCAGTGAGCTTGCGGACGGCACAGATACGCAGTATTTT. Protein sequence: CASSELADGTDTQYF.

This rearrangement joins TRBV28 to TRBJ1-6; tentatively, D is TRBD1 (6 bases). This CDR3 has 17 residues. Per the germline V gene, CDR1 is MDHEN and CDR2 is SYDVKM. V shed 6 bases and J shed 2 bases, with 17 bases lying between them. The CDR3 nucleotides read TGTGCCAGCAGGCGAGAGATGTGGGACACCTATAATTCACCCCTCCACTTT. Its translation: CASRREMWDTYNSPLHF.

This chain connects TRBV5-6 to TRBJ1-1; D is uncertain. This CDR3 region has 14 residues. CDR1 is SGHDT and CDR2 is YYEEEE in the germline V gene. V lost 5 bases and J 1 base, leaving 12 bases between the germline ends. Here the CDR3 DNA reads TGTGCCAGCAGACCAGGCGGGAGGAACACTGAAGCTTTCTTT. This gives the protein CASRPGGRNTEAFF.

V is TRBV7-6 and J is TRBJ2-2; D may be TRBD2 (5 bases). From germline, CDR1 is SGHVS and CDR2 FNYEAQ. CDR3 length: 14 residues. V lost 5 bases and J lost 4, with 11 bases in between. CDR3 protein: CASSPSTITGELFF. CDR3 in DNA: TGTGCCAGCAGCCCCTCGACTATCACCGGGGAGCTGTTTTTT. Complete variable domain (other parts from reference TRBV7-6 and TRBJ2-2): GAGVSQSPRYKVTKRGQDVALRCDPISGHVSLYWYRQALGQGPEFLTYFNYEAQQDKSGLPNDRFSAERPEGSISTLTIQRTEQRDSAMYRCASSPSTITGELFFGEGSRLTVL.

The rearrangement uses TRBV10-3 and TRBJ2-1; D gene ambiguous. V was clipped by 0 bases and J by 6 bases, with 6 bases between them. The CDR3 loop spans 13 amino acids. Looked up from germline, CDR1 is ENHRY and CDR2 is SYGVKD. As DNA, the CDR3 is TGTGCCATCAGTGAGTCAAGGGCCAATGAGCAGTTCTTC. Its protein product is CAISESRANEQFF.

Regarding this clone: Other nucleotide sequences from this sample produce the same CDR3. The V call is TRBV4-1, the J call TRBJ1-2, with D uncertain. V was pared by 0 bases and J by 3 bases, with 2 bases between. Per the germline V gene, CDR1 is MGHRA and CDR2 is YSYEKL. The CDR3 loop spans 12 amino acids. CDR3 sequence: CASSQEDYGYTF. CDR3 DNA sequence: TGCGCCAGCAGCCAAGAAGACTATGGCTACACCTTC.

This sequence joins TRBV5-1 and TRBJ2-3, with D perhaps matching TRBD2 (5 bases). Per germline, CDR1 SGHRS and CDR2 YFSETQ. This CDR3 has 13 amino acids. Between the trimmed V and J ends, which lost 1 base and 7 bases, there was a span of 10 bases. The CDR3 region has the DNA TGCGCCAGCAGCTTGTCGGAGCGGTATACGCAGTATTTT. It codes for CASSLSERYTQYF.

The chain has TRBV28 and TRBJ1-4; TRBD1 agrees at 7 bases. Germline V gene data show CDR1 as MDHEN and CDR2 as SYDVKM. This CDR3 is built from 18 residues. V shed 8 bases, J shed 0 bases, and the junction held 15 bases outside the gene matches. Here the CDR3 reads CASGETGPPTPTNEKLFF. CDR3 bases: TGTGCCAGCGGAGAGACAGGGCCCCCTACGCCAACTAATGAAAAACTGTTTTTT.

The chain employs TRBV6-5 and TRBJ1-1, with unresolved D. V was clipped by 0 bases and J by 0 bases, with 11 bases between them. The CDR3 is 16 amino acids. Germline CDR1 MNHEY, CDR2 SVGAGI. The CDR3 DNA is TGTGCCAGCAGTTACTCTTCAGCGGCCATGAACACTGAAGCTTTCTTT. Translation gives CASSYSSAAMNTEAFF.

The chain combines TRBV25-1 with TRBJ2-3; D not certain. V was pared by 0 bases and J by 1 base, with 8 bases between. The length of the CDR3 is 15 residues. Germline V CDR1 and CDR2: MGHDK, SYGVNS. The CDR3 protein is CASSEYNKRTDTQYF. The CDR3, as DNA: TGTGCCAGCAGTGAATATAACAAACGCACAGATACGCAGTATTTT.

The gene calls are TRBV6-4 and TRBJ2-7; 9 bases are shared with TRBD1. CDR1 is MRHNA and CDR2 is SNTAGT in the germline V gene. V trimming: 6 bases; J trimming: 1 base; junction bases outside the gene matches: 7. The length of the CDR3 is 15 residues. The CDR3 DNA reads TGTGCCAGCAGACTCCGGGACAGGGAGTCCTACGAGCAGTACTTC. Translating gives CASRLRDRESYEQYF.

The CDR3 region is CASSHIGRSPSVGNEQFF. The CDR3 coding sequence is TGTGCCAGCAGCCATATCGGGAGATCACCATCCGTAGGCAATGAGCAGTTCTTC. The chain joins TRBV14 to TRBJ2-1, with D possibly TRBD2 on 6 matching bases. V shed 3 bases and J shed 6 bases, with 24 bases lying between them. Germline loops: CDR1 SGHDN, CDR2 FVKESK. The CDR3 runs to 18 residues.

The CDR3 coding sequence is TGCGCCAGCAGCTTGACGGGCCCGGTAGACGGCGAGCAGTACTTC. It yields the protein CASSLTGPVDGEQYF. V and J are TRBV5-1 and TRBJ2-7, with no clear D. Between the trimmed V and J ends, which lost 1 base and 6 bases, there was a span of 17 bases. From germline, CDR1 is SGHRS and CDR2 YFSETQ. The CDR3 contains 15 residues.

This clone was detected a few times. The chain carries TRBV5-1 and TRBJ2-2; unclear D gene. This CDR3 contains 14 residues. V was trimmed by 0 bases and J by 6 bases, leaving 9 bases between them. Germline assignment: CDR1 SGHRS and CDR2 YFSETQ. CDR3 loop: CASSLGLSPGELFF. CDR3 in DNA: TGCGCCAGCAGCTTGGGACTGTCCCCCGGGGAGCTGTTTTTT.